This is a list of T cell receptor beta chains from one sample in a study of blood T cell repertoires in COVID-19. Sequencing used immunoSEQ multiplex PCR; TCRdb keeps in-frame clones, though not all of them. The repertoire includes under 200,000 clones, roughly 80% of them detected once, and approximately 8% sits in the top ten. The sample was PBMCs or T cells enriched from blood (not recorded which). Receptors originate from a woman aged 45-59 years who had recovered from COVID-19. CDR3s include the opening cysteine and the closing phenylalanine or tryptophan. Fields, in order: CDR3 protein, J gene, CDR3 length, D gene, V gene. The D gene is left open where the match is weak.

CASSITGTGVSETQYF	TRBJ2-5	16	TRBD1	TRBV19
CASSVGSSYNEQFF	TRBJ2-1	14	NA	TRBV9
CASSSTGTGSPLHF	TRBJ1-6	14	TRBD1	TRBV28
CASSLAETGTGGVNSPLHF	TRBJ1-6	19	TRBD1	TRBV5-4
CASSLRTGLNSPLHF	TRBJ1-6	15	TRBD1	TRBV7-9
CATSDLRREANTGELFF	TRBJ2-2	17	NA	TRBV24-1
CASSPRHRLAGVTDTQYF	TRBJ2-3	18	TRBD2	TRBV11-2
CASSEGSPYEQYF	TRBJ2-7	13	NA	TRBV19
CASSLHLGGRAPDEQFF	TRBJ2-1	17	TRBD2	TRBV7-9
CASSFNRIGSYNSPLHF	TRBJ1-6	17	NA	TRBV27
CASSLGGSLRGQETQYF	TRBJ2-5	17	TRBD1	TRBV11-3
CASTPGQPPYGYTF	TRBJ1-2	14	TRBD1	TRBV6-5
CASSLGQGTDTQYF	TRBJ2-3	14	TRBD1	TRBV18
CASSLSSGAGNEQFF	TRBJ2-1	15	NA	TRBV7-6
CASSLRRDQPQHF	TRBJ1-5	13	NA	TRBV11-2
CASSDTGNEKLFF	TRBJ1-4	13	NA	TRBV2
CASSLTGQGFEKLFF	TRBJ1-4	15	NA	TRBV7-2
CASSHRTLGGSEKLFF	TRBJ1-4	16	NA	TRBV3-1/TRBV3-2
CATSPLSDSGTSDEQFF	TRBJ2-1	17	TRBD2	TRBV24-1
CATSRRREKLFF	TRBJ1-4	12	NA	TRBV15
CASTSGTYEQYF	TRBJ2-7	12	NA	TRBV12-3/TRBV12-4
CASIGSFRGEQYF	TRBJ2-7	13	NA	TRBV6-5
CASSDGDSAKNIQYF	TRBJ2-4	15	TRBD1	TRBV9
CASSLKGGGLHTDTQYF	TRBJ2-3	17	TRBD2	TRBV7-3
CASSLAGQDYGYTF	TRBJ1-2	14	TRBD1	TRBV5-6
CASSSVRGSSPLHF	TRBJ1-6	14	NA	TRBV6-5
CAIKLGTGRSDTQYF	TRBJ2-3	15	NA	TRBV21-1
CASSPNRRGGETQYF	TRBJ2-5	15	NA	TRBV18
CASSKYPDTQYF	TRBJ2-3	12	NA	TRBV21-1
CASSLGTVNYGYTF	TRBJ1-2	14	TRBD1	TRBV3-1/TRBV3-2